This is a list of T cell receptor beta chains from one sample in a study of T-cell reconstitution after alpha-beta-depleted transplantation in children. TCRdb fed the PCR reads into MiXCR, producing one record per CDR3 protein. The sample has approximately 520,000 distinct CDR3 sequences; about an eighth are singletons. The sample in question was PBMCs, mostly from graft donor cells, obtained 180 days after TCRalphabeta/CD19-depleted stem cell transplant. The receptors were gathered from a female patient aged 2-9 years who had a stem cell transplant for aplastic anemia, so the T cells may come from the graft donor. Each CDR3 is given with its conserved first and last residue. A D gene is named only where the DNA matches it firmly. Only part of the rows carry a size: once, few, many, or a class if the clone is expanded.

abundance: NA; j_gene: TRBJ1-2; d_gene: NA; v_gene: TRBV30; len: 15; CDR3aa: CAWSWIRDRAYGYTF; CDR3nt: TGTGCCTGGAGTTGGATCCGCGACAGAGCCTATGGCTACACCTTC
abundance: many; j_gene: TRBJ2-2; d_gene: NA; v_gene: TRBV6-5; len: 16; CDR3aa: CASSYGRGWGTGELFF; CDR3nt: TGTGCCAGCAGTTATGGGAGGGGGTGGGGCACCGGGGAGCTGTTTTTT
abundance: NA; j_gene: TRBJ1-3; d_gene: TRBD1; v_gene: TRBV12-3/TRBV12-4; len: 15; CDR3aa: CASTYRGPSGNTIYF; CDR3nt: TGTGCCAGCACCTACAGGGGCCCCTCTGGAAACACCATATATTTT
abundance: NA; j_gene: TRBJ2-2; d_gene: TRBD2; v_gene: TRBV6-1; len: 17; CDR3aa: CASSAPFGTSSTGELFF; CDR3nt: TGTGCCAGCAGTGCCCCTTTTGGGACTAGTTCGACCGGGGAGCTGTTTTTT
abundance: many; j_gene: TRBJ1-2; d_gene: NA; v_gene: TRBV5-1; len: 12; CDR3aa: CASSLAGGGYTF; CDR3nt: TGCGCCAGCAGCTTGGCCGGGGGTGGCTACACCTTC
abundance: NA; j_gene: TRBJ2-1; d_gene: NA; v_gene: TRBV20-1; len: 13; CDR3aa: CSASRTVRDEQFF; CDR3nt: TGCAGCGCTAGTCGGACTGTCCGGGATGAGCAGTTCTTC
abundance: NA; j_gene: TRBJ2-2; d_gene: TRBD1; v_gene: TRBV19; len: 16; CDR3aa: CASSIGQGSNTGELFF; CDR3nt: TGTGCCAGTAGTATAGGACAGGGGTCGAACACCGGGGAGCTGTTTTTT
abundance: few; j_gene: TRBJ1-3; d_gene: NA; v_gene: TRBV12-3/TRBV12-4; len: 14; CDR3aa: CASSPGPQGNTIYF; CDR3nt: TGTGCCAGCAGTCCCGGACCCCAAGGAAACACCATATATTTT
abundance: NA; j_gene: TRBJ1-1; d_gene: NA; v_gene: TRBV20-1; len: 15; CDR3aa: CSPRGGGPLNTEAFF; CDR3nt: TGCAGTCCTAGGGGGGGCGGGCCCTTGAACACTGAAGCTTTCTTT
abundance: NA; j_gene: TRBJ2-1; d_gene: TRBD2; v_gene: TRBV6-5; len: 14; CDR3aa: CASSYSTSRYEQFF; CDR3nt: TGTGCCAGCAGTTACTCGACTAGCCGCTATGAGCAGTTCTTC
abundance: NA; j_gene: TRBJ2-1; d_gene: NA; v_gene: TRBV6-2/TRBV6-3; len: 12; CDR3aa: CASSVPRDEQFF; CDR3nt: TGTGCCAGCAGCGTGCCGAGGGATGAGCAGTTCTTC
abundance: few; j_gene: TRBJ2-1; d_gene: TRBD2; v_gene: TRBV7-2; len: 17; CDR3aa: CASSLAPRLAAYNEQFF; CDR3nt: TGTGCCAGCAGCTTAGCCCCCAGGCTAGCGGCCTACAATGAGCAGTTCTTC
abundance: few; j_gene: TRBJ2-7; d_gene: TRBD1; v_gene: TRBV7-2; len: 17; CDR3aa: CASSLARTGKRTYEQYF; CDR3nt: TGTGCCAGCAGCTTAGCCAGGACAGGGAAGAGGACCTACGAGCAGTACTTC
abundance: NA; j_gene: TRBJ2-3; d_gene: TRBD2; v_gene: TRBV7-2; len: 16; CDR3aa: CASSLVSGRGKDTQYF; CDR3nt: TGTGCCAGCAGCTTAGTTAGCGGGAGAGGTAAAGATACGCAGTATTTT
abundance: few; j_gene: TRBJ1-5; d_gene: NA; v_gene: TRBV28; len: 13; CDR3aa: CASMWRVTQPQHF; CDR3nt: TGTGCCAGCATGTGGAGGGTAACGCAGCCCCAGCATTTT
abundance: few; j_gene: TRBJ2-5; d_gene: NA; v_gene: TRBV5-6; len: 16; CDR3aa: CASSLEQAGTTETQYF; CDR3nt: TGTGCCAGCAGCTTGGAACAGGCCGGGACAACGGAGACCCAGTACTTC
abundance: NA; j_gene: TRBJ2-5; d_gene: NA; v_gene: TRBV7-9; len: 14; CDR3aa: CAGSLEELRETQYF; CDR3nt: TGTGCCGGCAGCTTAGAAGAATTACGAGAGACCCAGTACTTC
abundance: NA; j_gene: TRBJ2-3; d_gene: TRBD2; v_gene: TRBV6-1; len: 16; CDR3aa: CASNIAGGRSTDTQYF; CDR3nt: TGTGCCAGCAACATAGCGGGAGGAAGGAGCACAGATACGCAGTATTTT
abundance: few; j_gene: TRBJ1-2; d_gene: NA; v_gene: TRBV29-1; len: 11; CDR3aa: CSVAGVSGYTF; CDR3nt: TGCAGCGTTGCAGGGGTCTCTGGCTACACCTTC
abundance: few; j_gene: TRBJ2-1; d_gene: NA; v_gene: TRBV28; len: 13; CDR3aa: CASSLNGANEQFF; CDR3nt: TGTGCCAGCAGTTTAAATGGAGCCAATGAGCAGTTCTTC
abundance: NA; j_gene: TRBJ1-1; d_gene: NA; v_gene: TRBV5-8; len: 11; CDR3aa: CASSLQREAFF; CDR3nt: TGTGCCAGCAGCTTGCAAAGAGAAGCTTTCTTT